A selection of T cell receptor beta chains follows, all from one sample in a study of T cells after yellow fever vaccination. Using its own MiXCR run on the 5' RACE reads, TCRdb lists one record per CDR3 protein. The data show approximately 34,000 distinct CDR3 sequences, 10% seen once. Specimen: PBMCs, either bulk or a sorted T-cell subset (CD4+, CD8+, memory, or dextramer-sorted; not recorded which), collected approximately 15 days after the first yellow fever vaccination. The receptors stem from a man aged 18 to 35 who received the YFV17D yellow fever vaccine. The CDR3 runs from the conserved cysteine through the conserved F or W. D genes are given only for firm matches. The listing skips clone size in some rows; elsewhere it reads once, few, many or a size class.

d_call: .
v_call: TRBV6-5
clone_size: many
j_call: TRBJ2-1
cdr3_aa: CASSPWSTSYNEQFF
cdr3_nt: TGTGCCAGCAGTCCCTGGAGTACCTCCTACAATGAGCAGTTCTTC

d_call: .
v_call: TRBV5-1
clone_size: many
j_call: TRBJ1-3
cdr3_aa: CASSLAAGHGNTIYF
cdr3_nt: TGCGCCAGCAGCTTGGCGGCGGGGCACGGAAACACCATATATTTT

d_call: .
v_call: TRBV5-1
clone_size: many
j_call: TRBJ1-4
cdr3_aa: CASSPGRGGALKEKLFF
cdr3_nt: TGCGCCAGCAGCCCGGGCAGGGGAGGAGCTCTGAAGGAAAAACTGTTTTTT

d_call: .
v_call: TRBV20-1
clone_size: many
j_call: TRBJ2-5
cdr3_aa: CSARDRLGWETQYF
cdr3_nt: TGCAGTGCTAGAGACCGACTAGGGTGGGAGACCCAGTACTTC

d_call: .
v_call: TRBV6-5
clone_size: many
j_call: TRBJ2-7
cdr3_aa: CATDSHHEQYF
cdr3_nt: TGTGCCACCGACAGTCACCACGAGCAGTACTTC

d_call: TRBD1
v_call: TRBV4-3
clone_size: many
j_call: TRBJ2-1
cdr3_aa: CASSQWTGNNEQFF
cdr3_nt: TGCGCCAGCAGCCAATGGACAGGGAACAATGAGCAGTTCTTC

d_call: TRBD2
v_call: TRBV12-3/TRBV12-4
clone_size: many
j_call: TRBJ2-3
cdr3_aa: CASSSPAGGGTDTQYF
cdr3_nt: TGTGCCAGCAGTTCCCCAGCGGGGGGAGGAACAGATACGCAGTATTTT

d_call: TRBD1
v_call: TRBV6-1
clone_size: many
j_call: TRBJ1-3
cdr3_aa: CASSRTGQTFNTIYF
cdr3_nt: TGTGCCAGCAGTCGTACGGGACAGACTTTCAACACCATATATTTT

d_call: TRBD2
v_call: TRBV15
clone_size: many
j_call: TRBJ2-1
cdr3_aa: CATSRAVAGGNEQFF
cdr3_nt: TGTGCCACCAGCAGAGCGGTAGCGGGGGGCAATGAGCAGTTCTTC

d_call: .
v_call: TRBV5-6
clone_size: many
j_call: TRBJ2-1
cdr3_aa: CASSWTAEQFF
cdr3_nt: TGTGCCAGCAGCTGGACAGCTGAGCAGTTCTTC

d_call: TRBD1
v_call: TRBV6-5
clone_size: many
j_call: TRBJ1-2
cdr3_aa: CASSYTRGQEGSRGYTF
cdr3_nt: TGTGCCAGCAGTTACACTAGGGGACAGGAGGGGAGCAGGGGCTACACCTTC

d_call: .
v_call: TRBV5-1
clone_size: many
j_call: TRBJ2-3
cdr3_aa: CASSLGLGQDTDTQYF
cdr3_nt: TGCGCCAGCAGCTTGGGTTTGGGGCAGGACACAGATACGCAGTATTTT

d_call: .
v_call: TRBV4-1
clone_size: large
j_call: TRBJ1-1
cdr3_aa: CASSQREVTEAFF
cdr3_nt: TGCGCCAGCAGCCAACGGGAAGTTACTGAAGCTTTCTTT

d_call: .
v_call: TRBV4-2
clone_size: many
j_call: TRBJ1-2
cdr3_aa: CASSRTDGYGYTF
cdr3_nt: TGTGCCAGCAGCCGGACAGACGGCTATGGCTACACCTTC

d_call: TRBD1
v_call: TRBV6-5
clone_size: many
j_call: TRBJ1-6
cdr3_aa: CASSTGQTKLTLHF
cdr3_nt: TGTGCCAGCAGTACGGGACAGACCAAGTTAACCCTCCACTTT

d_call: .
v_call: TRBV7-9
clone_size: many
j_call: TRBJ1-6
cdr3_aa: CASSLVAQQNSPLHF
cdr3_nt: TGTGCCAGCAGCTTAGTAGCACAGCAAAATTCACCCCTCCACTTT

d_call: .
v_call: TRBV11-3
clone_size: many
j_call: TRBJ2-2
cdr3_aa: CASSSTRTITGELFF
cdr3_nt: TGTGCCAGCAGCTCCACTAGGACTATCACCGGGGAGCTGTTTTTT

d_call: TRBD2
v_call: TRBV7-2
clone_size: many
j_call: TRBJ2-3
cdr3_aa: CASSFSGGADTQYF
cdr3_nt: TGTGCCAGCAGCTTTAGCGGGGGGGCAGATACGCAGTATTTT

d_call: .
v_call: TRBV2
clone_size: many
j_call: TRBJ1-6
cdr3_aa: CASRGEQGGSAPLHF
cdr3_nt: TGTGCCAGCAGGGGGGAACAGGGTGGTTCGGCACCCCTCCACTTT

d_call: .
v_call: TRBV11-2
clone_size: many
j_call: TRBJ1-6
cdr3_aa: CASSFQQGVNSPLHF
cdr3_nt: TGTGCCAGCAGCTTCCAACAGGGAGTAAATTCACCCCTCCACTTT

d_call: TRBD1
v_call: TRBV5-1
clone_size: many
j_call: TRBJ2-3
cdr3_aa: CASGWGQGLSDTQYF
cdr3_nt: TGCGCCAGCGGCTGGGGACAGGGGTTATCAGATACGCAGTATTTT

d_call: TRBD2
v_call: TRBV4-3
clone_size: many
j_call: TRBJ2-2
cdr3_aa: CASSQELRSGGAGELFF
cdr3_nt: TGCGCCAGCAGCCAAGAATTGAGAAGCGGGGGGGCCGGGGAGCTGTTTTTT

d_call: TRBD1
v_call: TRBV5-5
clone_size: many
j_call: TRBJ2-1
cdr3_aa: CASSWDRDNEQFF
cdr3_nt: TGTGCCAGCAGCTGGGACAGGGACAATGAGCAGTTCTTC

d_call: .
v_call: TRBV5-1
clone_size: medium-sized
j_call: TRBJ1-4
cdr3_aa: CASSLGPSGDGEKLFF
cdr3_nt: TGCGCCAGCAGCTTGGGTCCGTCGGGAGATGGGGAAAAACTGTTTTTT

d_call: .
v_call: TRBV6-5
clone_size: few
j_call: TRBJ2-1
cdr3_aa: CASILRGTETYNEQFF
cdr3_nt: TGTGCCAGCATTTTAAGGGGGACGGAGACTTACAATGAGCAGTTCTTC

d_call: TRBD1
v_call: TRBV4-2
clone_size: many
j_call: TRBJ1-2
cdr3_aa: CASSQATTGRPGYTF
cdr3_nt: TGTGCCAGCAGCCAAGCTACGACAGGGCGTCCAGGCTACACCTTC

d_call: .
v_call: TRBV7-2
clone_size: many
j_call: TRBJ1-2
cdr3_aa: CASSLEAGNYGYTF
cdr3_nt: TGTGCCAGCAGCTTAGAGGCAGGCAACTATGGCTACACCTTC

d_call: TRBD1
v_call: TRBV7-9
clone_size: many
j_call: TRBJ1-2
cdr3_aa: CASSHGQDAYGYTF
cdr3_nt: TGTGCCAGCAGCCATGGACAGGACGCCTATGGCTACACCTTC

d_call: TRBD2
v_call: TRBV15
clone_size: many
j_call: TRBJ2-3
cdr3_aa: CATSRGGRGLEKDTQYF
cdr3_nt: TGTGCCACCAGCAGAGGCGGTCGGGGACTAGAGAAAGATACGCAGTATTTT

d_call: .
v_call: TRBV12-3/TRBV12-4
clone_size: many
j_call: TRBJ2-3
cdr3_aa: CASSLMGSRDTQYF
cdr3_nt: TGTGCCAGCAGTTTGATGGGAAGTCGAGATACGCAGTATTTT

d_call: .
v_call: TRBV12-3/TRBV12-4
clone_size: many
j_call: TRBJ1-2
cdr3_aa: CASMLNYGYTF
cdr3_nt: TGTGCCAGCATGTTGAACTATGGCTACACCTTC

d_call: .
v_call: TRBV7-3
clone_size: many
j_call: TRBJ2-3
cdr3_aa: CASSLVPTDTQYF
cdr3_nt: TGTGCCAGCAGCTTAGTCCCCACAGATACGCAGTATTTT

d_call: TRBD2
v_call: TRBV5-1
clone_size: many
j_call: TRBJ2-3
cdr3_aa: CASSTGRGGPDTQYF
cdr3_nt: TGCGCCAGCAGTACTGGCCGGGGGGGACCAGATACGCAGTATTTT

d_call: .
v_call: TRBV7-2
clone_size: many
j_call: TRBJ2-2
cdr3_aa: CASSLNGGGASGELFF
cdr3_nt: TGTGCCAGCAGCTTAAATGGGGGTGGGGCGTCCGGGGAGCTGTTTTTT

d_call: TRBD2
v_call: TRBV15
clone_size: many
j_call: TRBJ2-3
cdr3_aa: CATSRTSGGADTQYF
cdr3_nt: TGTGCCACCAGCAGGACTAGCGGGGGGGCAGATACGCAGTATTTT

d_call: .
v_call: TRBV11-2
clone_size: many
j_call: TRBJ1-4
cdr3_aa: CASSSQTGPEKLFF
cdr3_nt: TGTGCCAGCAGCTCTCAGACCGGCCCTGAAAAACTGTTTTTT

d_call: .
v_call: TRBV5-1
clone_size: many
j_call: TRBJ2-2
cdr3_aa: CASRREMVTGELFF
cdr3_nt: TGCGCCAGCAGGAGGGAGATGGTCACCGGGGAGCTGTTTTTT

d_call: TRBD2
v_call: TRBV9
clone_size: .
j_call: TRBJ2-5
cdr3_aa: CASSVGTSDQETQYF
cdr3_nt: TGTGCCAGCAGCGTGGGGACTAGCGACCAAGAGACCCAGTACTTC

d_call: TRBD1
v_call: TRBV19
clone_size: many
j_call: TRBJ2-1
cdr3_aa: CASTRTGGHNEQFF
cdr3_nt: TGTGCCAGTACCCGGACAGGTGGGCACAATGAGCAGTTCTTC

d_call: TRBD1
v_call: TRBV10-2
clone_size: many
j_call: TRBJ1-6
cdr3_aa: CASSDGQGYNSPLHF
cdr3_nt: TGCGCCAGCAGTGATGGACAGGGATATAATTCACCCCTCCACTTT

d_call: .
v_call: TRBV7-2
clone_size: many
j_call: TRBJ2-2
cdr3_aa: CASSFLFPGSAGELFF
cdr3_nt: TGTGCCAGCAGCTTTTTGTTCCCAGGTTCGGCCGGGGAGCTGTTTTTT

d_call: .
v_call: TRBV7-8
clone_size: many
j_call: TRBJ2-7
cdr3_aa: CASSLPPYEQYF
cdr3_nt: TGTGCCAGCAGCTTACCACCCTACGAGCAGTACTTC

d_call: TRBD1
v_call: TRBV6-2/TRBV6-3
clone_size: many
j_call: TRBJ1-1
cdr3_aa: CASSRGQGGTEAFF
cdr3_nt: TGTGCCAGCAGCCGTGGACAGGGAGGGACTGAAGCTTTCTTT

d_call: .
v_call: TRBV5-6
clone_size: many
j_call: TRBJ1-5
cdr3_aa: CASGYRDASNQPQHF
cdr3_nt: TGTGCCAGCGGCTACCGGGACGCTAGCAATCAGCCCCAGCATTTT

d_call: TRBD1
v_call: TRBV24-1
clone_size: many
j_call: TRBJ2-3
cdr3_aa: CATSGTGPSTDTQYF
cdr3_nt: TGTGCCACCAGCGGGACAGGGCCCAGCACAGATACGCAGTATTTT

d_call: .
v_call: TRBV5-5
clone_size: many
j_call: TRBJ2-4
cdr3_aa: CASSLDDNGRIQYF
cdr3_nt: TGTGCCAGCAGCTTGGATGACAATGGAAGGATTCAGTACTTC

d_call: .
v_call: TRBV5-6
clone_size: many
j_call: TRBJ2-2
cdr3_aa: CASSRYTKRNTGELFF
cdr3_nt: TGTGCCAGCAGCCGCTATACAAAGCGGAACACCGGGGAGCTGTTTTTT

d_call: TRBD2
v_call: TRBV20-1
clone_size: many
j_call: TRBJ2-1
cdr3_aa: CSARTSGGADEQFF
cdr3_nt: TGCAGTGCTAGAACCAGCGGGGGGGCGGATGAGCAGTTCTTC

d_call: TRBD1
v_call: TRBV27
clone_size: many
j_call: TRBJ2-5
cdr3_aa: CASSSGTGGVETQYF
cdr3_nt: TGTGCCAGCAGTTCGGGGACAGGGGGCGTGGAGACCCAGTACTTC

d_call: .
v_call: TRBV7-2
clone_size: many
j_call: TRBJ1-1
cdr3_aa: CASSLQSGATWAFF
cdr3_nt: TGTGCCAGCAGCTTACAAAGCGGGGCAACCTGGGCTTTCTTT

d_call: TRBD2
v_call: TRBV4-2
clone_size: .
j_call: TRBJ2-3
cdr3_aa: CASSPREVAGGTDTQYF
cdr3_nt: TGTGCCAGCAGTCCACGGGAGGTAGCGGGGGGCACAGATACGCAGTATTTT